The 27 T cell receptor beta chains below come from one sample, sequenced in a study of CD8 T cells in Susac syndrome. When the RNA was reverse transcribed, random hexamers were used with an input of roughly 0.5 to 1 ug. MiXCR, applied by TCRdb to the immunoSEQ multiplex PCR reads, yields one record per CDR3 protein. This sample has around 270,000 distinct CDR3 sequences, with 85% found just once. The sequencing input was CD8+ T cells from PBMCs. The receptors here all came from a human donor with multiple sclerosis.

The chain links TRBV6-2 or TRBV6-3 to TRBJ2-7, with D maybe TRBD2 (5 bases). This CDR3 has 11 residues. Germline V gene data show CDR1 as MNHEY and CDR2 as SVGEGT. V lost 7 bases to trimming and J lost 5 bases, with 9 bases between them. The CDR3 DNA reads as TGTGCCAGCACTAAGGGAGACGAGCAGTACTTC. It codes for CASTKGDEQYF.

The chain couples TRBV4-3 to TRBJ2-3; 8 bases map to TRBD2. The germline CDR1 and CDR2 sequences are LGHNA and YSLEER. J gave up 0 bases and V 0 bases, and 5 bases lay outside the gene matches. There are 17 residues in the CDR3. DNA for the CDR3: TGCGCCAGCAGCCAAGATGCTAGCGGGTTTAGCACAGATACGCAGTATTTT. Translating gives CASSQDASGFSTDTQYF.

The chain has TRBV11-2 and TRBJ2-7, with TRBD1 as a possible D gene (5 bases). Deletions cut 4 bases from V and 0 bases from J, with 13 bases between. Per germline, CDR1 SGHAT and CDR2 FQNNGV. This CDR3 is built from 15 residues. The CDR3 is CASSSTIDSSYEQYF. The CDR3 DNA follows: TGTGCCAGCAGCTCTACAATCGACAGCTCCTACGAGCAGTACTTC.

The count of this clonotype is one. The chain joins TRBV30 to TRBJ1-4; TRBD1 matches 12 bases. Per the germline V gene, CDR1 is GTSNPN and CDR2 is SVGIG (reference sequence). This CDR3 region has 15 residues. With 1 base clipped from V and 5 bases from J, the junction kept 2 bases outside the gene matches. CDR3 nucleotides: TGTGCCTGGAGTGAAGGGACAGGGGGCAATGAAAAACTGTTTTTT. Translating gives CAWSEGTGGNEKLFF.

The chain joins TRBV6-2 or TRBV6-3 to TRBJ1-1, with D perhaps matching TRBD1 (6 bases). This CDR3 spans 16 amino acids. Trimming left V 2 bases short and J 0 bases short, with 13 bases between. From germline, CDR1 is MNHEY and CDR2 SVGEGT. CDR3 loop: CASSYAGEEMNTEAFF. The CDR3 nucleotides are TGTGCCAGCAGTTACGCAGGGGAGGAGATGAACACTGAAGCTTTCTTT.

The CDR3 DNA follows: TGTGCCAGCAGTCAGTCCAGAGTGGCCCACGAGCAGTACTTC. Translated, it gives CASSQSRVAHEQYF. The chain links TRBV6-5 to TRBJ2-7; no clear D gene. The CDR3 is made up of 14 amino acids. Trimming took 5 bases from V and 5 from J, leaving 16 bases between them. Per germline, CDR1 MNHEY and CDR2 SVGAGI.

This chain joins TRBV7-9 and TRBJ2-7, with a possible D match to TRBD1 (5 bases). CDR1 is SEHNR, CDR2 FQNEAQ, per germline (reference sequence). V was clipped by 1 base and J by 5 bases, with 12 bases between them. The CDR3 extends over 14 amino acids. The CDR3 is CASSLVLQGDEQYF. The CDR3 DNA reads TGTGCCAGCAGCTTAGTCCTCCAGGGTGACGAGCAGTACTTC.

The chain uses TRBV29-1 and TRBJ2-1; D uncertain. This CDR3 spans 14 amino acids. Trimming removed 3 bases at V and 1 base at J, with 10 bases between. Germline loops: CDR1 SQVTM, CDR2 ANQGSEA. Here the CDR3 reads CSVDNPRSYNEQFF. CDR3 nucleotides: TGCAGCGTTGATAACCCCCGATCCTACAATGAGCAGTTCTTC.

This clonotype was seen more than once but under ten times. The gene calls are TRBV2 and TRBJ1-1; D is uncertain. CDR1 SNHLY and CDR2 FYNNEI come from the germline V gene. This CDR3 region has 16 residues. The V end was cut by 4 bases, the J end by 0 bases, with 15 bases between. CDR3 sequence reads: CASSAPLRRMNTEAFF. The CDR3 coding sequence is TGTGCCAGCAGTGCCCCGCTCAGGCGTATGAACACTGAAGCTTTCTTT.

CDR3: CASISGYSYNEQFF. In DNA form, the CDR3 reads TGTGCCAGCATAAGCGGATACTCCTACAATGAGCAGTTCTTC. The chain recombines TRBV28 with TRBJ2-1; a weak D match, TRBD2 (5 bases). V lost 7 bases, J lost 0 bases, and 10 bases lay in between. The CDR3 runs to 14 residues. Germline V gene sequence: CDR1 MDHEN, CDR2 SYDVKM.

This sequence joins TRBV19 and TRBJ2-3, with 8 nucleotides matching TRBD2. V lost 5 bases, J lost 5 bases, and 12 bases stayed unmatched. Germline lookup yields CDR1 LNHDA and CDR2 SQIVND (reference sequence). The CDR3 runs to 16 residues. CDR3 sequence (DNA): TGTGCCAGTAGTCCCTTGCGGGGGGAGGAGAAAGATACGCAGTATTTT. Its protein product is CASSPLRGEEKDTQYF.

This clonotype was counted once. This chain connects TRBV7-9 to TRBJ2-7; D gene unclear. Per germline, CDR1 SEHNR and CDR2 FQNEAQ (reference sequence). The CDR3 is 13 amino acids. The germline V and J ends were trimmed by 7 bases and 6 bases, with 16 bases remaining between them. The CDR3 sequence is CASTSGPLGEQYF. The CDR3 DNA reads TGTGCCAGCACCTCCGGGCCCCTCGGCGAGCAGTACTTC.

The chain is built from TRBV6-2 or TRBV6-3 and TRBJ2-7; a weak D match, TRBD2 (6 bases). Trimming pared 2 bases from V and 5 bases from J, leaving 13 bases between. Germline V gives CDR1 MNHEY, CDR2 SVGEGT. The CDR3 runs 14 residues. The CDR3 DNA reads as TGTGCCAGCAGTTACCTCGGGAGCGGCCACGAGCAGTACTTC. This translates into CASSYLGSGHEQYF.

The CDR3 sequence is CASSLGDPPPYNEQFF. The DNA of the CDR3 is TGTGCCAGCAGCTTGGGCGACCCGCCCCCCTACAATGAGCAGTTCTTC. The genes are TRBV5-6 and TRBJ2-1; D uncertain. The germline V gene encodes CDR1 SGHDT and CDR2 YYEEEE. Trimming shortened V by 0 bases and J by 2 bases, and 12 bases separated the two germline ends. The CDR3 covers 16 residues.

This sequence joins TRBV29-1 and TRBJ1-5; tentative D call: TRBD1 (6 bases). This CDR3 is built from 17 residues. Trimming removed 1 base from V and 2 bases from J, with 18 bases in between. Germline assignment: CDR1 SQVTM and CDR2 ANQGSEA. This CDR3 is CSVEAPSRKGGNQPQHF. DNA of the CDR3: TGCAGCGTTGAAGCCCCCTCTCGGAAGGGGGGCAATCAGCCCCAGCATTTT.

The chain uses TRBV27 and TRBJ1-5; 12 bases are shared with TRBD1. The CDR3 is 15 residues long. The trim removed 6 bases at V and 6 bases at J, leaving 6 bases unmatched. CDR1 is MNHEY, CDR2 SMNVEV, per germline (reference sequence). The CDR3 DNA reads TGTGCCAGCAGCTCGGGACAGGGGGCGATTCAGCCCCAGCATTTT. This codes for CASSSGQGAIQPQHF.

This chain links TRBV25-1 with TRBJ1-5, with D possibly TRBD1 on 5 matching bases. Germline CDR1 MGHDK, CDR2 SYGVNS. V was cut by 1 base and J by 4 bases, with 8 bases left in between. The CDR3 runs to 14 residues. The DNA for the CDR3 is TGTGCCAGCAGTGAATGGGGGGGTAATCAGCCCCAGCATTTT. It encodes CASSEWGGNQPQHF.

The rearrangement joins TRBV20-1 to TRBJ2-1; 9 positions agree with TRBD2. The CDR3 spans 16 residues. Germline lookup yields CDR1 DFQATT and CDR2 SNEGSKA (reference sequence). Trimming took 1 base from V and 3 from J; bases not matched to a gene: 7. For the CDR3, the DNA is TGCAGTGCTAGAGGCACAATAGCGGGAGTCTACAATGAGCAGTTCTTC. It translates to CSARGTIAGVYNEQFF.

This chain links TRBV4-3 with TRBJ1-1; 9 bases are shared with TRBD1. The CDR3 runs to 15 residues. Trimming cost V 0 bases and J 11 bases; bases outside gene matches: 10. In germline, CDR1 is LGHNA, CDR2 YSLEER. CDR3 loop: CASSQDRTGAFQAFF. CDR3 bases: TGCGCCAGCAGCCAAGATCGGACAGGGGCGTTTCAGGCTTTCTTT.

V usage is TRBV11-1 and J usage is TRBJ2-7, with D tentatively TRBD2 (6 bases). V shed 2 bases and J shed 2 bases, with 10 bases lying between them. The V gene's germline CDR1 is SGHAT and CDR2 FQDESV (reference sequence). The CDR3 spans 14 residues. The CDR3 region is CASSLKDYTYEQYF. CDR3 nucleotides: TGTGCCAGCAGCTTAAAGGACTACACCTACGAGCAGTACTTC.

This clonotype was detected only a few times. CDR3 protein: CASSLRWAGPSPEQYF. The CDR3 DNA sequence: TGTGCCAGCAGCTTAAGGTGGGCAGGACCGTCTCCCGAGCAGTACTTC. The V call is TRBV11-3, the J call TRBJ2-7; D gene unclear. This CDR3 has 16 amino acids. Germline-derived CDR1 and CDR2 are SGHNT and YENEEA. V lost 2 bases to trimming and J lost 6 bases, with 20 bases between them. Supplemented by reference TRBV11-3 and TRBJ2-7, the full variable domain reads EAGVVQSPRYKIIEKKQPVAFWCNPISGHNTLYWYLQNLGQGPELLIRYENEEAVDDSQLPKDRFSAERLKGVDSTLKIQPAELGDSAVYLCASSLRWAGPSPEQYFGPGTRLTVT.

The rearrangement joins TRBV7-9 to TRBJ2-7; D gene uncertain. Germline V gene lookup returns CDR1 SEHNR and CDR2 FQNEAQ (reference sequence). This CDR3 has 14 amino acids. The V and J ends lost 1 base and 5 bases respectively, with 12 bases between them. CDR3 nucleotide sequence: TGTGCCAGCAGCTTAGGAGAGCACGTCCACGAGCAGTACTTC. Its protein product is CASSLGEHVHEQYF.

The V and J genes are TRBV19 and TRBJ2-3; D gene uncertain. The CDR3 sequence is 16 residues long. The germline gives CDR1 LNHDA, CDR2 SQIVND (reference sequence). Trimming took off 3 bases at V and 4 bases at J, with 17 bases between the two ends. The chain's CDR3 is CASSIVGFWEADTQYF. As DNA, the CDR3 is TGTGCCAGTAGTATCGTTGGGTTTTGGGAAGCAGATACGCAGTATTTT.

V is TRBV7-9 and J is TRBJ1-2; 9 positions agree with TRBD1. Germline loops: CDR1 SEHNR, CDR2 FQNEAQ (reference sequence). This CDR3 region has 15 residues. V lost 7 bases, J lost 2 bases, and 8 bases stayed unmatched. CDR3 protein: CASNEGDRVNYGYTF. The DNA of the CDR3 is TGTGCCAGCAACGAAGGGGACAGGGTGAACTATGGCTACACCTTC.

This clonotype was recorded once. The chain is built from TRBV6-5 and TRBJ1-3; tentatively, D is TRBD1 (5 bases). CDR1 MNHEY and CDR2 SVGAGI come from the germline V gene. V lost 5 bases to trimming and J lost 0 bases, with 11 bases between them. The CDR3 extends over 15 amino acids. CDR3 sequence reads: CASSPDSNSGNTIYF. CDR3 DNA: TGTGCCAGCAGTCCCGACAGCAACTCTGGAAACACCATATATTTT.

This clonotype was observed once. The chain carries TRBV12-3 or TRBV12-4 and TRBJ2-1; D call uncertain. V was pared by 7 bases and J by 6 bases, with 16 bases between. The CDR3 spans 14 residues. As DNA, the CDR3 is TGTGCCAGCACCTCGGGCCCCTACGCCAATGAGCAGTTCTTC. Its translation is CASTSGPYANEQFF.

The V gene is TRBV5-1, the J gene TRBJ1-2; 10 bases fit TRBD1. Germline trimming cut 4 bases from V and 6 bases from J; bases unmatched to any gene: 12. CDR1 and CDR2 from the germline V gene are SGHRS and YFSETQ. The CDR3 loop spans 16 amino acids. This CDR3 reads CASSPRTGGYLDGYTF. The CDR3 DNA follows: TGCGCCAGCAGCCCAAGGACAGGGGGATATTTGGATGGCTACACCTTC.